One sample yielded the 15 T cell receptor beta chains listed below, sequenced in a study of T cell clones after liver transplantation. TCRdb keeps only in-frame clones here, not all; method: immunoSEQ multiplex PCR. In the table there are tens of thousands of clones, over 80% of which are singletons. Specimen: CD4+ T cells from blood, collected approximately 3.5 years after liver transplant. Receptors were obtained from a human patient who received a liver transplant. Some T cells may arise from the graft donor.

The rearrangement uses TRBV10-1 and TRBJ2-7; 7 bases match TRBD2. The CDR3 loop spans 16 amino acids. J was trimmed by 2 bases and V by 0 bases; bases with no gene match: 7. Looked up from germline, CDR1 is WNHNN and CDR2 is SYGVQD (reference sequence). The DNA of the CDR3 is TGCGCCAGCAGTGAGTCTGGGACCAGCGGGACCTACGAGCAGTACTTC. Protein product: CASSESGTSGTYEQYF.

This clone was recorded a few times. The rearrangement uses TRBV18 and TRBJ2-4; no firm D call. From germline, CDR1 is KGHSH and CDR2 LQKENI. This CDR3 region has 13 residues. V gave up 2 bases and J gave up 5 bases, with 7 bases separating them. The CDR3 DNA reads as TGTGCCAGCTCACCAAACTATGAAAACATTCAGTACTTC. As protein: CASSPNYENIQYF. The variable domain in full, completed from reference TRBV18 and TRBJ2-4, reads NAGVMQNPRHLVRRRGQEARLRCSPMKGHSHVYWYRQLPEEGLKFMVYLQKENIIDESGMPKERFSAEFPKEGPSILRIQQVVRGDSAAYFCASSPNYENIQYFGAGTRLSVL.

The chain uses TRBV7-8 and TRBJ1-5; D gene unclear. The germline V and J ends were trimmed by 1 base and 6 bases, with 13 bases remaining between them. Germline lookup yields CDR1 SGHVS and CDR2 FQNEAQ. The CDR3 is made up of 15 amino acids. CDR3 in DNA: TGTGCCAGCAGCTTAGATTCGGTCAGCCTTCAGCCCCAGCATTTT. It encodes CASSLDSVSLQPQHF.

Remarks on this clone: At one end, the junction sequence differs from germline, possibly due to a read error. The J gene is TRBJ2-7, the V gene TRBV7-2; a weak D match, TRBD2 (5 bases). Germline values: CDR1 SGHTA, CDR2 FQGNSA. CDR3 size: 15 residues. The CDR3 sequence: CASSPRGDEYEEQYF. CDR3 DNA sequence: TGCGCCAGCAGCCCCCGGGGAGACGAATACGAGGAGCAGTACTTC.

The V and J genes are TRBV19 and TRBJ2-7, with 11 bases identical to TRBD2. Germline assignment: CDR1 LNHDA and CDR2 SQIVND (reference sequence). Trimming took 5 bases from V and 6 from J; bases not matched to a gene: 6. This CDR3 is 14 amino acids long. The CDR3 reads CASSVSSGRSEQYF. CDR3 coding DNA: TGTGCCAGTAGTGTTTCTAGCGGGAGGAGCGAGCAGTACTTC.

V is TRBV2 and J is TRBJ2-3; 9 nucleotides line up with TRBD2. J gave up 2 bases and V 4 bases, and 7 bases lay outside the gene matches. The germline V gene encodes CDR1 SNHLY and CDR2 FYNNEI. This CDR3 region has 16 residues. CDR3 sequence reads: CASSGHSGRTTDTQYF. The CDR3 DNA follows: TGTGCCAGCAGTGGTCATAGCGGGAGAACCACAGATACGCAGTATTTT.

The chain links TRBV27 to TRBJ1-1; D remains unclear. Trimming pared 5 bases from V and 1 base from J, leaving 11 bases between. Germline values: CDR1 MNHEY, CDR2 SMNVEV (reference sequence). The CDR3 is 14 residues long. CDR3 in amino acids: CASSRRTENTEAFF. As DNA, the CDR3 is TGTGCCAGCAGTCGGCGAACGGAGAACACTGAAGCTTTCTTT.

The chain combines TRBV7-9 with TRBJ1-1, with D unclear. The CDR3 contains 18 residues. Trimming shortened V by 4 bases and J by 5 bases, and 26 bases separated the two germline ends. Germline CDR1 reads SEHNR; CDR2 reads FQNEAQ (reference sequence). CDR3 DNA sequence: TGTGCCAGCAGCTCCTCTCTCGGGCCACAGCGGGGATCGACTGAAGCTTTCTTT. Translation gives CASSSSLGPQRGSTEAFF.

The chain couples TRBV5-1 to TRBJ2-2, with 7 nucleotides matching TRBD1. With V trimmed by 3 bases and J by 5 bases, 7 bases remained unmatched. The CDR3 consists of 15 residues. CDR1 is SGHRS, CDR2 YFSETQ, per germline. In DNA form, the CDR3 reads TGCGCCAGCAGCTCGCGACAGGGTGTTACCGGGGAGCTGTTTTTT. Amino acids: CASSSRQGVTGELFF.

This chain joins TRBV28 and TRBJ2-5, with TRBD1 as a possible D gene (5 bases). Trimming took 1 base from V and 1 from J, leaving 13 bases between them. This CDR3 has 16 amino acids. Germline V gene lookup returns CDR1 MDHEN and CDR2 SYDVKM. The CDR3 sequence: CASSLFPGRIQETQYF. CDR3 bases: TGTGCCAGCAGTTTATTTCCAGGGCGAATCCAAGAGACCCAGTACTTC.

The genes are TRBV11-2 and TRBJ1-4; no clear D. Deletions cut 5 bases from V and 5 bases from J, with 15 bases between. Germline values: CDR1 SGHAT, CDR2 FQNNGV. This CDR3 has 15 amino acids. The DNA of the CDR3 is TGTGCCAGCAGCCTCCCGGGGAGGAGGAATGAAAAACTGTTTTTT. As protein: CASSLPGRRNEKLFF.

This clone rates as medium-sized. The V call is TRBV5-4, the J call TRBJ1-2, with 7 bases matching TRBD1. The germline V gene encodes CDR1 SGHNT and CDR2 YYREEE (reference sequence). Unmatched junction bases numbered 8, after V lost 1 base and J lost 2 bases. The CDR3 has 16 amino acids. The CDR3 loop is CASSLYSTGRNYGYTF. The CDR3 DNA reads as TGTGCCAGCAGCTTGTATTCGACAGGGCGCAACTATGGCTACACCTTC.

This clone was picked up one time. Here the CDR3 DNA reads TGTGCCAGCACAACACCTAACACCGGGGAGCTGTTTTTT. It encodes CASTTPNTGELFF. The rearrangement uses TRBV2 and TRBJ2-2; D call uncertain. From germline, CDR1 is SNHLY and CDR2 FYNNEI. The CDR3 consists of 13 residues. Trimming left V 7 bases short and J 2 bases short, with 8 bases between.

This chain joins TRBV19 and TRBJ2-1, with TRBD2 matching 7 bases. V shed 1 base, J shed 7 bases, and the junction held 10 bases outside the gene matches. The CDR3 extends over 16 amino acids. Germline V gene data show CDR1 as LNHDA and CDR2 as SQIVND (reference sequence). The CDR3 sequence: CASSIAGGRPRNEQFF. The CDR3 region has the DNA TGTGCCAGTAGTATAGCTGGCGGGAGACCCCGGAATGAGCAGTTCTTC.

The chain is built from TRBV19 and TRBJ1-2; 8 nucleotides match TRBD1. The CDR3 covers 13 residues. V was clipped by 5 bases and J by 4 bases; unmatched bases: 3. CDR1 is LNHDA and CDR2 is SQIVND in the germline V gene (reference sequence). CDR3 amino acids: CASSVDRGYGYTF. The CDR3 DNA reads as TGTGCCAGTAGTGTTGACAGGGGCTATGGCTACACCTTC. Full variable domain (missing parts from reference TRBV19 and TRBJ1-2): DGGITQSPKYLFRKEGQNVTLSCEQNLNHDAMYWYRQDPGQGLRLIYYSQIVNDFQKGDIAEGYSVSREKKESFPLTVTSAQKNPTAFYLCASSVDRGYGYTFGSGTRLTVV.